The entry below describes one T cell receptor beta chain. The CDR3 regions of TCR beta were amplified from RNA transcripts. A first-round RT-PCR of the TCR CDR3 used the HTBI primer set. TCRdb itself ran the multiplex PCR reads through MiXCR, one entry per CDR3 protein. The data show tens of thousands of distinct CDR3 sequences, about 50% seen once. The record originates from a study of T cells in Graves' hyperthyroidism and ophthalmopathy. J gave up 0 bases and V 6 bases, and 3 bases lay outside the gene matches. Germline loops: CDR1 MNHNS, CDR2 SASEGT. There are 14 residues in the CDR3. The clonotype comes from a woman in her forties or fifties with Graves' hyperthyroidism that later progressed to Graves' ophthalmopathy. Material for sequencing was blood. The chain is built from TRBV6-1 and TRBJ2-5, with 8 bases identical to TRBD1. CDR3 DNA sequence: TGTGCCAGCAGCAAACAGGGGGACCAAGAGACCCAGTACTTC. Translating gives CASSKQGDQETQYF.